This record concerns one T cell receptor beta chain sequence. Antigen specificity is unknown. This entry is derived from a study of CD4+ T cells in melanoma. The V gene lost 4 bases and the J gene lost 0 bases, with 12 bases spanning the gap. CDR3 length: 15 residues. The germline V gene has CDR1 MGHRA and CDR2 YSYEKL. The study's findings and limits: A reported correlation linked neoantigen-specific CD4+ T cells to CD8+, macrophage and B cell function. Neoantigen-specific CD4+ T cells in melanoma reportedly had diverse differentiation states.

Method: immunoSEQ multiplex PCR; TCRdb's copy keeps in-frame clones and lacks some. The table records about 140,000 clones, 80% to 95% of them present only once. The rearrangement uses TRBV4-1 and TRBJ1-2, with D uncertain. The sequence derives from a human donor with melanoma. Here the CDR3 DNA reads TGCGCCAGCAGCCCCGTTCCCGATACTAACTATGGCTACACCTTC. Amino acid sequence: CASSPVPDTNYGYTF.